This entry is about one T cell receptor beta chain. Its specific antigen is unknown. These data come from a study of CXCR3-negative and CXCR3-positive naive CD8 T cells (dated by TCRdb to between 2018 and 2021). About the full investigation: About 150 million TRB reads were obtained in total, roughly 1.5 +/- 0.3 million reads per library. Data from around ten donors, pooled across two independent experiments, went into the diversity and physicochemical repertoire analyses. For the TRBV-TRBJ cluster analysis, the naive subsets came from 5 or 6 donors, while the memory cells came from 3 donors. The full study reports these points: Repertoire diversity was comparably high in both naive subsets but much lower in memory CD8+ T cells. Similar TRBV-TRBJ usage was shown by naive CXCR3-negative and CXCR3-positive cells from the same donor, whereas distinct patterns were shown by memory cells. Freshly isolated PBMCs were used for most assays because CXCR3 expression partially decreased after cryopreservation. Compared with CXCR3-negative naive cells, CXCR3-positive naive cells had TRB CDR3s with higher hydrophobicity (lower Kidera factor 4), lower energy, and higher strength and volume indices. Because surface CD5, which has been linked to self-reactivity in mice, was comparable between naive subsets, TCR interaction strength was also inferred from TRB CDR3 physicochemical properties.

For every CD8+ T cell subset, approximately 330,000 cells were flow-sorted straight into RLT lysis buffer, and each subset was sorted in triplicate. Naive CD8+ T cells were defined stringently as CD45RO-CCR7+CD27+CD95- to exclude memory contaminants. Using standard density gradient centrifugation, peripheral blood mononuclear cells were isolated from buffy coats. Naive CXCR3-negative and CXCR3-positive CD8+ T cells were flow-sorted using a FACSAria III. Total RNA was extracted from sorted cells using an RNeasy Mini Kit. CDR3 length: 16 amino acids, cysteine to phenylalanine. The DNA is unrecorded. The germline V gene sets CDR1 to SQVTM and CDR2 to ANQGSEA. Sequencing took place on a NextSeq 550. The Human TCR Profiling Kit (MiLaboratory) was used to make UMI-labeled 5' RACE TRB cDNA libraries. cDNA synthesis used the entire amount of extracted RNA, and PCR amplification then used the entire amount of cDNA produced. Libraries were prepared in parallel with an identical number of PCR cycles. The original pipeline was this. With a minimum of two reads required per UMI, MIGEC and MiXCR pulled out about 50,000 +/- 10,000 unique UMI-labeled TRB cDNA molecules from each library. Each library averaged 40,000 +/- 10,000 functional in-frame TRB CDR3 nucleotide clonotypes without stop codons. After each sample was downsampled to 5000 UMI-labeled TRB molecules, VDJtools was used to calculate diversity metrics such as normalized Shannon-Wiener and Chao1. Clonotype-size-weighted physicochemical properties of the central five CDR3 residues (interaction energy, strength, volume and Kidera factor 4) were computed in VDJtools. The reads were reprocessed in TCRdb, with one entry per CDR3 protein sequence and no accompanying DNA. In this record, the V and J calls reflect TCRdb's handling and not the investigators' own analysis. The sample table includes more than 65,000 distinct CDR3 sequences. Jointly, the top ten make up roughly 1.5% of the sample.

This TCR came from a human donor in good health. Some clones in this sample may be carry-over from other donors' samples. The sequenced sample was naive CXCR3- CD8+ T cells from blood. The cell subset or site label, as the study defines it: CD45RO-CCR7+CD27+CD95- naive CD8+ T cells lacking CXCR3 (TNR3-). The sequence is built from TRBV29-1 and TRBJ1-1. The CDR3 here reads CSVKPGLVRSNTEAFF.